Only a few counts were recorded for the clone carrying this T cell receptor beta chain. Antigen specificity is unknown. Germline CDR1 MGHRA, CDR2 YSYEKL. The CDR3 covers 14 residues. Trimming removed 0 bases from V and 4 bases from J, with 8 bases in between. Vbeta (60) and Jbeta (13) primers were used in the PCR. The assay was immunoSEQ multiplex PCR, and TCRdb's table has in-frame clones only and misses some. The data contain 120,000 or so clones, 75% to 90% of them singletons. This sample was taken from a study of cytomegalovirus exposure and HLA in healthy donors. Findings and caveats of the study: Listed as cytomegalovirus-associated were approximately 160 TCR beta chains.

The material sequenced was PBMCs. This receptor was taken from a man aged 18 to 29 in good health and CMV-seropositive. The chain uses TRBV4-1 and TRBJ2-3; D is unresolved. CDR3 protein: CASSQDAAADTQYF. The CDR3 DNA sequence: TGCGCCAGCAGCCAAGATGCGGCTGCAGATACGCAGTATTTT.